The subject of this entry is one TCR beta chain. The specificity of this receptor is unknown. Base qualities are not provided; no much larger clone lies one nucleotide away. The donors were healthy, HIV-negative adults who had no recently reported acute infections or vaccinations. Every donor was a Caucasian adult living in Nashville, Tennessee, USA. For unsorted samples, about 90 million PBMCs were counted and genomic DNA was extracted with the QIAamp DNA Blood Mini kit. After blood collection by leukapheresis, PBMCs were isolated using Ficoll-Histopaque density gradient centrifugation and then cryopreserved in the vapor phase of liquid nitrogen. The sample comes from a study of shared clonotypes between healthy human individuals (dated by TCRdb to about 2020). In terms of the full investigation: Two women and a few men aged 18 to 49 years were included in the cohort. To estimate repertoire size and how much clonotypes are shared between individuals, the study performed deep sequencing of blood TCR repertoires from about five healthy adults. Libraries were prepared and TCR repertoires were sequenced by different laboratories using diverse techniques, in order to increase sequencing depth and limit assay-specific biases. Between about 0.94 and 8.9 billion PBMCs per donor were obtained by leukapheresis. The investigation overall reported the following: Sampling was restricted to blood, and TCR repertoires in tissue are likely to differ from TCR repertoires in blood. Because the study included a small number of donors, the genetic and exposure-history diversity represented was limited. Pairwise subsampling led to the expectation that sequencing depth would affect the degree of clonotype sharing among donors.

Spanning cysteine to phenylalanine, the CDR3 consists of 15 amino acids. This entry keeps only the CDR3 DNA: 45 bases, framed from base 1. CDR1 is given as SGHRS and CDR2 as YFSETQ, both from the germline V gene. The germline V end is reduced by 2 bases and the J end by 7 bases; junction bases left unmatched: 7. TCR CDR3 regions were amplified from genomic DNA by multiplex PCR using the deep immunoSEQ assay. For each cell subset, the extracted genomic DNA was distributed evenly across all wells of several immunoSEQ 96-well plates, and each plate served as one replicate. For unsorted PBMC, around 310 ng of genomic DNA, equivalent to approximately 30,000 T cell genomes, went into each replicate PCR. Ten immunoSEQ deep assay plates were used to sequence unsorted PBMC genomic DNA. Purified libraries were measured with a Qubit 3.0 fluorometer, size-checked on a Bioanalyzer 2100, and measured again with the KAPA Library Quantification kit. A separate single-read 150-cycle Illumina NextSeq 550 flow cell was used to sequence each immunoSEQ 96-well plate. The study's own analysis went as follows. The immunoSEQ output contained only junctional sequences without quality scores, so filtering could not match that applied to full-length reads. To assign V/J genes and CDR3, sequences were annotated against IMGT germline references using PyIR, a Python wrapper for IgBLAST v1.9. Reads with weak V/J assignments (E-value above 1e-6), missing CDR3, stop codons, out-of-frame junctions, or ambiguous translated residues were removed. A V3J clonotype was defined by an identical inferred V gene, J gene, and CDR3 amino acid sequence. Percentage overlap between repertoires was calculated by dividing the number of shared unique clonotypes by the size of the smaller repertoire. Repertoire richness was assessed with RTK rarefaction, the Chao1 estimator, and Recon v2.1 estimates of unobserved clonotypes. As stored in TCRdb, this immuneACCESS dataset retains in-frame rearrangements with V and J assigned. A fraction of the clones does not appear; measured against another copy, unresolved V genes explain less than half of the discrepancy, and the remainder lacks a known reason. V, J and clone size were drawn from that table, and D and trimming were deduced from the DNA. The sample data list about half a million clones, and around four fifths of these were observed just once. Of the sample, around 12% is held by the ten largest clones.

The receptor was isolated from a woman aged 40-49 years in good health. Some clones in this sample may be carry-over from other donors' samples. The chain is assembled from TRBV5-1 and TRBJ2-2, and 8 junction bases match TRBD1. Sample: PBMCs. The bases are TGCGCCAGCAGCTTCCCCGGGACAGGCGACGGGGAGCTGTTTTTT. It specifies CASSFPGTGDGELFF.